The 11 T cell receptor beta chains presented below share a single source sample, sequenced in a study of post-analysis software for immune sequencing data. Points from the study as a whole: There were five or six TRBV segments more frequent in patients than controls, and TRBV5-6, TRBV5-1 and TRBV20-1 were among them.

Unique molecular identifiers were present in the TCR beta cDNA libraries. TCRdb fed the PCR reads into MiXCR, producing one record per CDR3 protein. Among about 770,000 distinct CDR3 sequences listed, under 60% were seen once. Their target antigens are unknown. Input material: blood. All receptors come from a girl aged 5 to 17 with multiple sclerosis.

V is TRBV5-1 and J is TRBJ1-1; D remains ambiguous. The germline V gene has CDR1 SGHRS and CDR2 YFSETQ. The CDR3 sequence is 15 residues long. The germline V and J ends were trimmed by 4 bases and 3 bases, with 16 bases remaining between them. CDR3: CASSVRERIDTEAFF. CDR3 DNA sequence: TGCGCCAGCAGCGTAAGGGAACGAATAGACACTGAAGCTTTCTTT.

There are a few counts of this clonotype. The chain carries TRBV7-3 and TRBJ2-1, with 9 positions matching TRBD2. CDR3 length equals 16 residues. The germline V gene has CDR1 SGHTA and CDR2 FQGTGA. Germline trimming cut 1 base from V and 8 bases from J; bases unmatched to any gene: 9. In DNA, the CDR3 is TGTGCCAGCAGCTTAAAAGGGCGGGAGGGCTCACATGAGCAGTTCTTC. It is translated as CASSLKGREGSHEQFF.

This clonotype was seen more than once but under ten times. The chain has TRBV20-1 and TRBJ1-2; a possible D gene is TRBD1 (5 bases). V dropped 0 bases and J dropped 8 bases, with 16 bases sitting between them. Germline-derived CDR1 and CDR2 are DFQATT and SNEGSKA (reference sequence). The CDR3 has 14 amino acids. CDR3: CSARDSGTQRGYTF. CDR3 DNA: TGCAGTGCTAGAGATTCCGGGACCCAGAGGGGCTACACCTTC.

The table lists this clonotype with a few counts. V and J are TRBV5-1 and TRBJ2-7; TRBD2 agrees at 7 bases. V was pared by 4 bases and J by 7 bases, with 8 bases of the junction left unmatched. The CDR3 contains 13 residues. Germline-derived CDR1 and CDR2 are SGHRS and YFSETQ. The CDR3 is CASSPWEGQEQYF. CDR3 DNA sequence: TGCGCCAGCAGCCCCTGGGAGGGGCAAGAGCAGTACTTC.

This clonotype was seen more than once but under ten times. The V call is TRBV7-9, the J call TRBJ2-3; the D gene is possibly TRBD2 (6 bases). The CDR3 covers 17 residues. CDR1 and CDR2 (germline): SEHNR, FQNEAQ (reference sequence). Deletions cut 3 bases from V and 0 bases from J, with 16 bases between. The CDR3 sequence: CASSLRRGGYSTDTQYF. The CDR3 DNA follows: TGTGCCAGCAGCTTGAGGCGAGGAGGGTATAGCACAGATACGCAGTATTTT.

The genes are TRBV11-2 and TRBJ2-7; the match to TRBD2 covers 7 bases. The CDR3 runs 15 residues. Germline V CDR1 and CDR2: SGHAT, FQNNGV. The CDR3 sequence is CASQKGGGSRDEQYF. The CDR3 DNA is TGTGCTAGCCAGAAGGGCGGCGGGAGCCGCGACGAGCAGTACTTC.

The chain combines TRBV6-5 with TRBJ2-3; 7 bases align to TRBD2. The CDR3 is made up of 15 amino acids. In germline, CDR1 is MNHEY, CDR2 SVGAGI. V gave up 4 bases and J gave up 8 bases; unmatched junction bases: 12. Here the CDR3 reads CASSSTAGVRGTQYF. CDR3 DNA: TGTGCCAGCAGTTCCACGGCGGGAGTGAGAGGTACGCAGTATTTT.

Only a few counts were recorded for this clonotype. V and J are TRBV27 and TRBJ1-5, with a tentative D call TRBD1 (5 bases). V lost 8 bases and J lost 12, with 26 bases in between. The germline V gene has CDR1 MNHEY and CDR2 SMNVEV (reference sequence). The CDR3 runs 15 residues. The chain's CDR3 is CASAIRGPQGGNQHF. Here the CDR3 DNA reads TGTGCCAGCGCAATACGGGGACCCCAGGGAGGGAACCAGCATTTT.

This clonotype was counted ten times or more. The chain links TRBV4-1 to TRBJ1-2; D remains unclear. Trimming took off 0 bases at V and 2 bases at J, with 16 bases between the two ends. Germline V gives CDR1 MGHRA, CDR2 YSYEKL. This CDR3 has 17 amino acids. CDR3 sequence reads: CASSQDYLAVRNYGYTF. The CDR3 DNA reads TGCGCCAGCAGCCAAGATTACTTGGCTGTTCGAAACTATGGCTACACCTTC.

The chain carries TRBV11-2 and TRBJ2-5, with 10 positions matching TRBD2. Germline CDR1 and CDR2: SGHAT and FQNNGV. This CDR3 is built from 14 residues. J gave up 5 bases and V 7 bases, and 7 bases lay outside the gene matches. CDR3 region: CASTRTSGKETQYF. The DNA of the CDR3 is TGTGCCAGCACTAGAACTAGCGGGAAGGAGACCCAGTACTTC.

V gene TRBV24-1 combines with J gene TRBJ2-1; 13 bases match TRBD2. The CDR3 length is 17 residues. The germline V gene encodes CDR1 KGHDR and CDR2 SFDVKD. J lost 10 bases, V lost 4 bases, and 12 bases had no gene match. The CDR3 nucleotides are TGTGCCACCAGTGACACGACTAGCGGGAGGAGGGCAGGCGAGCAGTTCTTC. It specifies CATSDTTSGRRAGEQFF.